These 12 T cell receptor beta chains were sequenced from one sample in a study of somatic mutations in cytotoxic T cells in rheumatoid arthritis. Repertoires were generated with immunoSEQ multiplex PCR, while TCRdb's copy carries only in-frame clones and drops some. The sample lists some 19,000 clones; approximately 80% were seen once. Sample: CD8+ T cells sorted from blood. These receptors all stem from a man between 18 and 29 years old with rheumatoid arthritis.

This clone was seen only once. The CDR3 here is CASSVGGHTGELFF. The CDR3 DNA reads TGTGCCAGCAGCGTAGGCGGACACACCGGGGAGCTGTTTTTT. This rearrangement joins TRBV9 to TRBJ2-2; D gene uncertain. The germline V gene encodes CDR1 SGDLS and CDR2 YYNGEE. V gave up 0 bases and J gave up 3 bases, with 6 bases separating them. CDR3 length: 14 amino acids. The full variable domain, rest sourced from reference TRBV9 and TRBJ2-2, is DSGVTQTPKHLITATGQRVTLRCSPRSGDLSVYWYQQSLDQGLQFLIQYYNGEERAKGNILERFSAQQFPDLHSELNLSSLELGDSALYFCASSVGGHTGELFFGEGSRLTVL.

The V and J genes are TRBV4-1 and TRBJ2-3; D not resolved. From germline, CDR1 is MGHRA and CDR2 YSYEKL. V gave up 3 bases and J gave up 8 bases, with 9 bases separating them. The CDR3 is 12 residues long. CDR3 residues: CASSQGIGTQYF. CDR3 in DNA: TGCGCCAGCAGCCAGGGGATCGGTACGCAGTATTTT.

The rearrangement uses TRBV30 and TRBJ2-2, with D tentatively TRBD1 (5 bases). Germline CDR1 GTSNPN, CDR2 SVGIG (reference sequence). V dropped 2 bases and J dropped 5 bases, with 6 bases sitting between them. The CDR3 consists of 12 residues. Here the CDR3 reads CAWSPGTGELFF. The CDR3 DNA reads TGTGCCTGGAGTCCAGGGACCGGGGAGCTGTTTTTT.

This chain connects TRBV27 to TRBJ1-2, with D tentatively TRBD1 (6 bases). The germline V gene has CDR1 MNHEY and CDR2 SMNVEV (reference sequence). This CDR3 contains 13 residues. V was shortened by 6 bases and J by 4 bases, with 12 bases between the two germline ends. CDR3 residues: CASSPGGRYGYTF. The CDR3 DNA reads TGTGCCAGCAGCCCGGGGGGGCGCTATGGCTACACCTTC.

J is TRBJ2-5 and V is TRBV13, with D perhaps being TRBD1 or TRBD2 (5 bases each). V lost 5 bases and J lost 4, with 17 bases in between. Per the germline V gene, CDR1 is PRHDT and CDR2 is FYEKMQ (reference sequence). CDR3 length equals 15 residues. The CDR3 is CASSRLRDGLETQYF. The CDR3 coding sequence is TGTGCCAGCAGCCGCCTCCGGGACGGGCTAGAGACCCAGTACTTC. Using reference TRBV13 and TRBJ2-5 for the parts outside the CDR3, the full variable domain is AAGVIQSPRHLIKEKRETATLKCYPIPRHDTVYWYQQGPGQDPQFLISFYEKMQSDKGSIPDRFSAQQFSDYHSELNMSSLELGDSALYFCASSRLRDGLETQYFGPGTRLLVL.

The chain combines TRBV6-1 with TRBJ2-1; 13 nucleotides align to TRBD2. Germline V gene data show CDR1 as MNHNS and CDR2 as SASEGT. V lost 6 bases and J lost 8; bases outside the gene matches: 7. The CDR3 sequence is 15 residues long. The CDR3 sequence: CASSLTSGGSDEQFF. As DNA, the CDR3 is TGTGCCAGCAGCCTGACTAGCGGGGGGAGCGATGAGCAGTTCTTC.

This chain links TRBV5-6 with TRBJ1-6; the match to TRBD1 covers 9 bases. The CDR3 consists of 14 residues. Germline lookup yields CDR1 SGHDT and CDR2 YYEEEE. The V segment lost 2 bases and the J segment 9 bases; nucleotides outside the gene matches: 3. DNA for the CDR3: TGTGCCAGCAGCTTTGGGACAGGGCCTTCACCCCTCCACTTT. This codes for CASSFGTGPSPLHF.

The genes are TRBV6-1 and TRBJ1-4; D remains ambiguous. Germline V lookup: CDR1 MNHNS, CDR2 SASEGT. This CDR3 is built from 14 residues. V gave up 8 bases and J gave up 2 bases, with 12 bases separating them. The CDR3 spells CASGEEGTNEKLFF. Written as DNA, the CDR3 is TGTGCCAGCGGGGAGGAGGGTACTAATGAAAAACTGTTTTTT.

This chain joins TRBV29-1 and TRBJ1-1, with 10 bases matching TRBD1. CDR1 and CDR2 from the germline V gene are SQVTM and ANQGSEA. The junction had 5 bases not matched to a gene; V was cut back by 3 bases and J by 1 base. CDR3 length equals 15 residues. The CDR3 nucleotides are TGCAGCGTTGATTTTCGGGACAGGGGGAACACTGAAGCTTTCTTT. This gives the protein CSVDFRDRGNTEAFF.

The chain links TRBV28 to TRBJ1-2, with D unclear. The germline V gene has CDR1 MDHEN and CDR2 SYDVKM. The CDR3 is made up of 15 amino acids. Deletions cut 1 base from V and 5 bases from J, with 14 bases between. This chain's CDR3 is CASSLFPGSDYGYTF. The DNA of the CDR3 is TGTGCCAGCAGTTTATTCCCGGGTTCGGATTATGGCTACACCTTC.

This clone was detected a few times. The genes are TRBV19 and TRBJ1-4, with D maybe TRBD1 (6 bases). CDR1 is LNHDA and CDR2 is SQIVND in the germline V gene (reference sequence). V shed 3 bases and J shed 6 bases, with 11 bases lying between them. This CDR3 has 14 residues. CDR3 residues: CASSIGGWDEKLFF. Written as DNA, the CDR3 is TGTGCCAGTAGTATCGGGGGCTGGGATGAAAAACTGTTTTTT.

The chain employs TRBV11-2 and TRBJ1-1; D is undetermined. The CDR3 contains 12 residues. V dropped 3 bases and J dropped 3 bases, with 5 bases sitting between them. The germline gives CDR1 SGHAT, CDR2 FQNNGV. DNA for the CDR3: TGTGCCAGCAGCTTTCTCCACACTGAAGCTTTCTTT. Translating it yields CASSFLHTEAFF.